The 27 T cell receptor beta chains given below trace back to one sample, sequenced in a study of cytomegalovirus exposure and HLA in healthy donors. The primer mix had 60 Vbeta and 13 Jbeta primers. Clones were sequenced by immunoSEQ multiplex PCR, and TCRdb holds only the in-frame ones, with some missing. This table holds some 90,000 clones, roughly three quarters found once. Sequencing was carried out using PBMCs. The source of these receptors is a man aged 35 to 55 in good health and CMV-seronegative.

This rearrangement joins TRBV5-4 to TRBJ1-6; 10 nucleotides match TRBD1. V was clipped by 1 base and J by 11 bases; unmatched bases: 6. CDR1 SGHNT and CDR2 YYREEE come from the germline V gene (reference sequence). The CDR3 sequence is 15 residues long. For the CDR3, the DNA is TGTGCCAGCAGCTTGTGGGGGACAGGGGCGCCACCCCTCCACTTT. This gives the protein CASSLWGTGAPPLHF. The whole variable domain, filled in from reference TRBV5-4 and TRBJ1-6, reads ETGVTQSPTHLIKTRGQQVTLRCSSQSGHNTVSWYQQALGQGPQFIFQYYREEENGRGNFPPRFSGLQFPNYSSELNVNALELDDSALYLCASSLWGTGAPPLHFGNGTRLTVT.

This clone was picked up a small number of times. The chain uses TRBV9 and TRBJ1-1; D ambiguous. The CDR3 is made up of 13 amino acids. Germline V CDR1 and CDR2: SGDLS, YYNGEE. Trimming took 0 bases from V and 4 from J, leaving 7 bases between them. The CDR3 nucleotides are TGTGCCAGCAGCGTAGGCGTTGGCACTGAAGCTTTCTTT. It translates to CASSVGVGTEAFF.

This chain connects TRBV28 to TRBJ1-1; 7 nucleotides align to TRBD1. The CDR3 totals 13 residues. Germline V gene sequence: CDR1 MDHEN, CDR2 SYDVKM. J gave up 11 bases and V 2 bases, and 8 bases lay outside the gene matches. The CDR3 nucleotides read TGTGCCAGCAGTTTAAGGGGGCGCGGGCCGGCTTTCTTT. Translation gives CASSLRGRGPAFF. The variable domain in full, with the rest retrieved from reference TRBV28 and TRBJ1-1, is DVKVTQSSRYLVKRTGEKVFLECVQDMDHENMFWYRQDPGLGLRLIYFSYDVKMKEKGDIPEGYSVSREKKERFSLILESASTNQTSMYLCASSLRGRGPAFFGQGTRLTVV.

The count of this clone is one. The CDR3 here is CASSLHRGRMKYEQYF. The DNA of the CDR3 is TGTGCCAGCAGTCTCCACAGGGGGCGTATGAAGTACGAGCAGTACTTC. This chain connects TRBV28 to TRBJ2-7; 9 bases agree with TRBD1. This CDR3 contains 16 residues. Germline CDR1 and CDR2: MDHEN and SYDVKM. Trimming took 5 bases from V and 4 from J; bases not matched to a gene: 12.

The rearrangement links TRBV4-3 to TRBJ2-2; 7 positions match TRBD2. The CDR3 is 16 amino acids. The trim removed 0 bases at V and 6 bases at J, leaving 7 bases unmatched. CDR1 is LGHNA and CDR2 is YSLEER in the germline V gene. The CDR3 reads CASSQESLAVPGELFF. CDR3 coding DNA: TGCGCCAGCAGCCAAGAGAGCCTAGCGGTACCCGGGGAGCTGTTTTTT.

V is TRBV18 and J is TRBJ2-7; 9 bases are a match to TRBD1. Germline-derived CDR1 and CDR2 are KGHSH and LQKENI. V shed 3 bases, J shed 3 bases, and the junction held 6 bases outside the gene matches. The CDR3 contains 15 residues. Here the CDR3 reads CASSPPGTGYYEQYF. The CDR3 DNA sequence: TGTGCCAGCTCACCGCCCGGGACAGGGTACTACGAGCAGTACTTC.

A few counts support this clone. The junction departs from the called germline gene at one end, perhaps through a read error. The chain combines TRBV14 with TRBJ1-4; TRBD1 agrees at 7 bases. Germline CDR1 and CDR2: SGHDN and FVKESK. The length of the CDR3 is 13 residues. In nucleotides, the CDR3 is TGTGCCAGCAGCCTGAGGGGGCGTGACAGTCTTATTTTT. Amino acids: CASSLRGRDSLIF.

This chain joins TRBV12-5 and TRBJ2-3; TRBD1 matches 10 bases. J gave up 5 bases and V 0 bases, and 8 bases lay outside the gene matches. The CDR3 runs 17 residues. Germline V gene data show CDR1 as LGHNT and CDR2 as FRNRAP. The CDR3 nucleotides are TGTGCTAGTGGTTTGGTCTTGGGACAGGGGAGAGGAGATACGCAGTATTTT. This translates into CASGLVLGQGRGDTQYF.

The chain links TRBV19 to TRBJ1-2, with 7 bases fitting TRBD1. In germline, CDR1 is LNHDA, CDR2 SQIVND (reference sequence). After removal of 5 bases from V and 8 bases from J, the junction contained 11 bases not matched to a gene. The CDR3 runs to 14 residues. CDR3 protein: CASSAGGDSGGYTF. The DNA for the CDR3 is TGTGCCAGTAGTGCGGGAGGGGACAGTGGAGGCTACACCTTC.

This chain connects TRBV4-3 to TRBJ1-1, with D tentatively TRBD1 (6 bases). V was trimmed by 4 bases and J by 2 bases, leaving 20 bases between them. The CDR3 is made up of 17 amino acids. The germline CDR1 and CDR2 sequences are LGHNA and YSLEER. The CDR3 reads CASSPLQGLDINTEAFF. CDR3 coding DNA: TGCGCCAGCAGCCCCCTACAGGGATTGGATATTAACACTGAAGCTTTCTTT.

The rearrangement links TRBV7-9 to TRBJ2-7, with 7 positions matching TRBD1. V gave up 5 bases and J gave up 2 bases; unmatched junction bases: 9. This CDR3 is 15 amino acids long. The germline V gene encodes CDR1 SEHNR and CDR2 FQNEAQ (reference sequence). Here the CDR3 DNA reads TGTGCCAGCAGCCATTGGGACAGCTTAACCTACGAGCAGTACTTC. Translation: CASSHWDSLTYEQYF.

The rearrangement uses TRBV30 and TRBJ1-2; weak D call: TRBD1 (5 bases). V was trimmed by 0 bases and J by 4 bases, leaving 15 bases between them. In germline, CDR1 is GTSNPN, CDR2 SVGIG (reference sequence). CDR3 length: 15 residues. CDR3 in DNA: TGTGCCTGGAGTGTAGAATCCGGGGGAGGCTATGGCTACACCTTC. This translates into CAWSVESGGGYGYTF.

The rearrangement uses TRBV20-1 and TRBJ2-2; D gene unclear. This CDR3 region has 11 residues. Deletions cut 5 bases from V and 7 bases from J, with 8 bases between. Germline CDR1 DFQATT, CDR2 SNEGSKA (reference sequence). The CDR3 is CSAPVIGELFF. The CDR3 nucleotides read TGCAGTGCTCCAGTTATCGGGGAGCTGTTTTTT.

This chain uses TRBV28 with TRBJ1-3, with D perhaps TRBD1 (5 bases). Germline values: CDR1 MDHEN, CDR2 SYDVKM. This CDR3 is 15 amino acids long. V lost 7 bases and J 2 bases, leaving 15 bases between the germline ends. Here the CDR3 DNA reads TGTGCCAGCACCCCCTTAGGGGATCCTGGAAACACCATATATTTT. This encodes CASTPLGDPGNTIYF.

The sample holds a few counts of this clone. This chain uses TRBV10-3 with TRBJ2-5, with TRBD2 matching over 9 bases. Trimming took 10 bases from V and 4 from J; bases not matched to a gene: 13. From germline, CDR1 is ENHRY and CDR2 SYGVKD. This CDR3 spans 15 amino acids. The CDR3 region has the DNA TGTGCCACCAGCGGGGCGGGGGGGCCGGGAGAGACCCAGTACTTC. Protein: CATSGAGGPGETQYF.

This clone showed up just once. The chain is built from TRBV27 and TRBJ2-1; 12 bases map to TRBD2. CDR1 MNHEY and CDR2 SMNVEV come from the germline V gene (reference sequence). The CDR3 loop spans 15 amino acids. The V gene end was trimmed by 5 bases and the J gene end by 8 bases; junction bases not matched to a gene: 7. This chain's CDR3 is CASSPLAGGPYEQFF. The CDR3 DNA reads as TGTGCCAGCAGTCCCCTAGCGGGGGGGCCCTATGAGCAGTTCTTC.

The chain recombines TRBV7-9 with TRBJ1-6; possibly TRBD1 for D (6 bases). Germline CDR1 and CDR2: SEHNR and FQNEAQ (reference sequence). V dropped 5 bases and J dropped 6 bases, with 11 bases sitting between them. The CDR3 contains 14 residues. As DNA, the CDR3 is TGTGCCAGCAGCGGAAGGACAGTTAATTCACCCCTCCACTTT. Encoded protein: CASSGRTVNSPLHF.

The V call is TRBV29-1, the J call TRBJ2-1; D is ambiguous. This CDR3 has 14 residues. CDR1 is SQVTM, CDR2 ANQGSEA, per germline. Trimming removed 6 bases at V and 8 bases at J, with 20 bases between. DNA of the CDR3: TGCAGCGTCAAAGACTGGCCCCTATGGGATGAGCAGTTCTTC. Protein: CSVKDWPLWDEQFF.

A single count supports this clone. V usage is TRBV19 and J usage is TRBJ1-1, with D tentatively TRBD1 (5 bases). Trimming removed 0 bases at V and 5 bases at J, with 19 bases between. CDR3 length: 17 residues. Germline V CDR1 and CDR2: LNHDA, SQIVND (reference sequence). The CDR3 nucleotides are TGTGCCAGTAGTATAGATCCCGGGAGGGGCGGTGGGACTGAAGCTTTCTTT. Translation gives CASSIDPGRGGGTEAFF.

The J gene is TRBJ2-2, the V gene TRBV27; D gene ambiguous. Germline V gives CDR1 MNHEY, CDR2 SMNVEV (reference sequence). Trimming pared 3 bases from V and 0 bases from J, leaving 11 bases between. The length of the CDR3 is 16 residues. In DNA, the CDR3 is TGTGCCAGCAGTTTCCCAGACACGACGAACACCGGGGAGCTGTTTTTT. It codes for CASSFPDTTNTGELFF.

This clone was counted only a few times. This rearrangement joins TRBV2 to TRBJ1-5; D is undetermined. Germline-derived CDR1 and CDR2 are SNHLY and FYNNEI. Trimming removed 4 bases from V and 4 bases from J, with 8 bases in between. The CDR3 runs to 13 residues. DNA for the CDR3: TGTGCCAGCAGTGTGGGAGTTAATCAGCCCCAGCATTTT. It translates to CASSVGVNQPQHF.

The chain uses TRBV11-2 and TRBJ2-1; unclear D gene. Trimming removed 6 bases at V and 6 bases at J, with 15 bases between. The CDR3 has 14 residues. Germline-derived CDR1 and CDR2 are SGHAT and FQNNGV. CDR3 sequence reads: CASSRGGSLNEQFF. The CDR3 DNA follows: TGTGCCAGCAGTCGCGGTGGATCCCTCAATGAGCAGTTCTTC.

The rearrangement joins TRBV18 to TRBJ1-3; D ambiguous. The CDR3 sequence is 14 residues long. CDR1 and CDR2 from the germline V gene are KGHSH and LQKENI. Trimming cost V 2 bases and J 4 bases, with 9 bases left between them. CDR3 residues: CASSPEGSGNTIYF. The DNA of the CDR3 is TGTGCCAGCTCACCAGAGGGTTCGGGAAACACCATATATTTT. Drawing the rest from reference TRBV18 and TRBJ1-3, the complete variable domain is NAGVMQNPRHLVRRRGQEARLRCSPMKGHSHVYWYRQLPEEGLKFMVYLQKENIIDESGMPKERFSAEFPKEGPSILRIQQVVRGDSAAYFCASSPEGSGNTIYFGEGSWLTVV.

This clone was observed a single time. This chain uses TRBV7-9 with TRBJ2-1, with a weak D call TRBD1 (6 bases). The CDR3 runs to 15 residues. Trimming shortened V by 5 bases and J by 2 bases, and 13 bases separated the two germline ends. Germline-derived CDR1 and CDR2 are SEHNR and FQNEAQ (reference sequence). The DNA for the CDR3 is TGTGCCAGCAGCCTACAGGGCTCCACCTACAATGAGCAGTTCTTC. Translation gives CASSLQGSTYNEQFF.

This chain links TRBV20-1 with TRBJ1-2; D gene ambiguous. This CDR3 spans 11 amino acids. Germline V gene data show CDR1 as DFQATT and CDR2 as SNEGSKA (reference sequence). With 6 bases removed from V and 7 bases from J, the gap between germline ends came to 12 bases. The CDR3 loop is CSAPPSSGYTF. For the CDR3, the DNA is TGCAGTGCACCTCCTTCTAGTGGCTACACCTTC.

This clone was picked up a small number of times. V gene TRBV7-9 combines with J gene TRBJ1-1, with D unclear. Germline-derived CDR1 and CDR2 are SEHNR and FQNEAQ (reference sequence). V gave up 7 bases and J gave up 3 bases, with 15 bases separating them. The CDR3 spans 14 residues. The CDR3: CASTRSRLDTEAFF. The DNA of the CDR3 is TGTGCCAGCACCAGATCACGCCTCGACACTGAAGCTTTCTTT.

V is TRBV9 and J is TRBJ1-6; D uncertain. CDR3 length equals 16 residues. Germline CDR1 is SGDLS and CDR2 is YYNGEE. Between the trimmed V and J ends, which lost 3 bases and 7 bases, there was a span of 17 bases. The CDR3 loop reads CASSGAGQRVNSPLHF. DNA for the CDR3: TGTGCCAGCAGCGGCGCAGGTCAGAGAGTGAATTCACCCCTCCACTTT.